The sample holds one count of the clone carrying this T cell receptor (beta chain). Its matching antigen is unknown. This sample stems from a study of glioma-infiltrating T cells after dendritic cell vaccination. Study-level background: At biweekly intervals, patients got three intradermal dendritic cell vaccine injections. Study conclusions and caveats: Longer survival after dendritic cell vaccination followed higher pretreatment TIL content.

The PCR used 60 V beta and 13 J beta primers. TCRdb keeps only in-frame clones here, not all; method: immunoSEQ multiplex PCR. The sample yields roughly 82,000 clones, approximately 90% seen once. CDR1 and CDR2 (germline): SEHNR, FQNEAQ (reference sequence). The V segment lost 5 bases and the J segment 8 bases; nucleotides outside the gene matches: 11. This CDR3 has 15 residues. V usage is TRBV7-9 and J usage is TRBJ2-3; 9 bases fit TRBD2. This material consisted of blood, taken before dendritic cell vaccination. The origin of this receptor is a human donor with glioblastoma. The CDR3 bases are TGTGCCAGCAGCCTCCAGGCGGGAGGGCTTAGTACGCAGTATTTT. Its translation: CASSLQAGGLSTQYF.